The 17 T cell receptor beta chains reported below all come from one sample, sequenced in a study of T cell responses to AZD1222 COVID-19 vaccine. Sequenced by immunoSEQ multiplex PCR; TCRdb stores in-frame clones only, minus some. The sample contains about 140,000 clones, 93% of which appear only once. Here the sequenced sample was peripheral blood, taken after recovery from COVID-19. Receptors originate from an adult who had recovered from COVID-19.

The CDR3 reads CASSESIAGTGELFF. The DNA for the CDR3 is TGCGCCAGCAGTGAGTCGATAGCTGGCACCGGGGAGCTGTTTTTT. The chain recombines TRBV10-1 with TRBJ2-2; the D is unclear. This CDR3 comprises 15 residues. CDR1 WNHNN and CDR2 SYGVQD come from the germline V gene (reference sequence). V was pared by 0 bases and J by 4 bases, with 9 bases between.

Written as DNA, the CDR3 is TGTGCCAGCAGACTCAACCGGGACACGAACACTGAAGCTTTCTTT. This sequence encodes CASRLNRDTNTEAFF. V and J are TRBV2 and TRBJ1-1; maybe TRBD1 (6 bases). The CDR3 extends over 15 amino acids. V was shortened by 6 bases and J by 1 base, with 15 bases between the two germline ends. Looked up from germline, CDR1 is SNHLY and CDR2 is FYNNEI.

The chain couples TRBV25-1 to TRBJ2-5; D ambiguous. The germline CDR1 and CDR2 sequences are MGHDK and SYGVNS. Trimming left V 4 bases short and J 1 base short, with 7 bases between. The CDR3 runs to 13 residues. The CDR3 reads CASSAASQETQYF. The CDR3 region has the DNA TGTGCCAGCAGTGCAGCCAGCCAAGAGACCCAGTACTTC.

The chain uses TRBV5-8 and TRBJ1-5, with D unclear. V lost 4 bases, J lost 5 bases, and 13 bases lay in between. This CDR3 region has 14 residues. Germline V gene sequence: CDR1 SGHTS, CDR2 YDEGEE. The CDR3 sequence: CASSITPGDQPQHF. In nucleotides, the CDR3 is TGTGCCAGCAGCATCACCCCCGGGGATCAGCCCCAGCATTTT.

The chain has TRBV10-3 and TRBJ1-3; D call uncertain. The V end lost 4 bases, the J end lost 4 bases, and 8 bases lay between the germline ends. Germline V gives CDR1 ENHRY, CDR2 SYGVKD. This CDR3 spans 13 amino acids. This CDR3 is CAISVDGGNTIYF. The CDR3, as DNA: TGTGCCATCAGTGTCGACGGCGGAAACACCATATATTTT.

In nucleotides, the CDR3 is TGTGCCAGCAGCCAGGAGATTGGGGGGTGGTACGAGCAGTACTTC. Encoded protein: CASSQEIGGWYEQYF. The chain couples TRBV3-1 (or the pseudogene TRBV3-2) to TRBJ2-7; TRBD2 might be the D (6 bases). The CDR3 runs 15 residues. V gave up 3 bases and J gave up 4 bases, with 16 bases separating them. Per the germline V gene, CDR1 is LGHDT and CDR2 is YNNKEL (reference sequence).

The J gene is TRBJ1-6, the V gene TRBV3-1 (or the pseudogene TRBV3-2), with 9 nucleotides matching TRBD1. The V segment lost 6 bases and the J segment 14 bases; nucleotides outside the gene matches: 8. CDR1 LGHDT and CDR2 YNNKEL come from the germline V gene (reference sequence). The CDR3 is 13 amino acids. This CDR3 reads CASSTWDRDTLHF. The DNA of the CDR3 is TGTGCCAGCAGTACCTGGGACAGGGACACCCTCCACTTT.

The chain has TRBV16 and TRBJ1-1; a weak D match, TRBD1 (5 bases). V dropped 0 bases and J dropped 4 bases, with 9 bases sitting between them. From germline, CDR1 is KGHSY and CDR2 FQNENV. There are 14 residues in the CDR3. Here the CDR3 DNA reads TGTGCCAGCAGCCAATCGGCAGGGCCCACTGAAGCTTTCTTT. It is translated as CASSQSAGPTEAFF. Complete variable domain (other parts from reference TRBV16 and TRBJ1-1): GEEVAQTPKHLVRGEGQKAKLYCAPIKGHSYVFWYQQVLKNEFKFLISFQNENVFDETGMPKERFSAKCLPNSPCSLEIQATKLEDSAVYFCASSQSAGPTEAFFGQGTRLTVV.

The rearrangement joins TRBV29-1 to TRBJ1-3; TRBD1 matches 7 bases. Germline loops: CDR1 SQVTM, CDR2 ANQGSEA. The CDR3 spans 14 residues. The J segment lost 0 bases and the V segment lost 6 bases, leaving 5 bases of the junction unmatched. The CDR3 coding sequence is TGCAGCGTAAAACAGGGGAACTCTGGAAACACCATATATTTT. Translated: CSVKQGNSGNTIYF.

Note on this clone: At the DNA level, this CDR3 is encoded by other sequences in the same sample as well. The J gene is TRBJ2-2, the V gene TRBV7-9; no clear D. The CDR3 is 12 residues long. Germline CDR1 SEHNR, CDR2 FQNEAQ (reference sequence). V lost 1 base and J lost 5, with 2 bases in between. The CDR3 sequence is CASSLGTGELFF. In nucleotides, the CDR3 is TGTGCCAGCAGCTTAGGGACCGGGGAGCTGTTTTTT. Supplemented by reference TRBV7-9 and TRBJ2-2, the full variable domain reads DTGVSQNPRHKITKRGQNVTFRCDPISEHNRLYWYRQTLGQGPEFLTYFQNEAQLEKSRLLSDRFSAERPKGSFSTLEIQRTEQGDSAMYLCASSLGTGELFFGEGSRLTVL.

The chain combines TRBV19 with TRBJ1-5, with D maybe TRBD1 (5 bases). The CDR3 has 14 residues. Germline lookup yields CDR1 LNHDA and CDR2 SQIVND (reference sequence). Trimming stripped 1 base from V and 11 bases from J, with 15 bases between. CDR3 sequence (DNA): TGTGCCAGTAGTATAGCCCTCCAGGGAACTACCCAGCATTTT. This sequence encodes CASSIALQGTTQHF.

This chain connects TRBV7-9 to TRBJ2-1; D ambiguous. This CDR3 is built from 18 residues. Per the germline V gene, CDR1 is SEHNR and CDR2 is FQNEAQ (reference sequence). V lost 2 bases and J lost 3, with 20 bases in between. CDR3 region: CASSLISEDEDFYNEQFF. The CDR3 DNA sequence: TGTGCCAGCAGCTTAATCTCAGAGGACGAAGACTTCTACAATGAGCAGTTCTTC.

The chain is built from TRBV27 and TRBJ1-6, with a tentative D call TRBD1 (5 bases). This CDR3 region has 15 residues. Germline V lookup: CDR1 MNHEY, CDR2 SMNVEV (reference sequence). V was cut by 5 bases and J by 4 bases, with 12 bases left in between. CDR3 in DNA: TGTGCCAGCAGTAGTGGGGACCCATATAATTCACCCCTCCACTTT. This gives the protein CASSSGDPYNSPLHF.

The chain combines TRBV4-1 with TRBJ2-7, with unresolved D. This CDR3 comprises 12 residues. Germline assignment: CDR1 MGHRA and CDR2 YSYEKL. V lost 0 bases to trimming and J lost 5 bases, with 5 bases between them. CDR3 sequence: CASSQDTHEQYF. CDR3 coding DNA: TGCGCCAGCAGCCAAGATACCCACGAGCAGTACTTC.

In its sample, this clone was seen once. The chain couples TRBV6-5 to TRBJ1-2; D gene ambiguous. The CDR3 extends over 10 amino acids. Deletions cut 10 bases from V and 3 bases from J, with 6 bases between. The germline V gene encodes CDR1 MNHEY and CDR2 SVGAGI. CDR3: CATAYYGYTF. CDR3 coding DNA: TGTGCCACCGCCTACTATGGCTACACCTTC.

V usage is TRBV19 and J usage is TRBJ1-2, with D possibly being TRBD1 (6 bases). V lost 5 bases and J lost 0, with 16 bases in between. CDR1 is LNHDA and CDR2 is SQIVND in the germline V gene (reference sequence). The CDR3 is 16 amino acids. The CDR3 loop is CASSSPDSRTNYGYTF. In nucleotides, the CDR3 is TGTGCCAGTAGTTCCCCGGACAGCCGAACTAACTATGGCTACACCTTC.

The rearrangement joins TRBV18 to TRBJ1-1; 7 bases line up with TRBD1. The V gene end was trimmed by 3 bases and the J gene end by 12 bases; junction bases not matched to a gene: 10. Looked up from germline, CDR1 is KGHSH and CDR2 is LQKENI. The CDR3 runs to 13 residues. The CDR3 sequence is CASSPLRQGTSFF. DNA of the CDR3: TGTGCCAGCTCACCGCTAAGACAGGGAACGTCTTTCTTT.